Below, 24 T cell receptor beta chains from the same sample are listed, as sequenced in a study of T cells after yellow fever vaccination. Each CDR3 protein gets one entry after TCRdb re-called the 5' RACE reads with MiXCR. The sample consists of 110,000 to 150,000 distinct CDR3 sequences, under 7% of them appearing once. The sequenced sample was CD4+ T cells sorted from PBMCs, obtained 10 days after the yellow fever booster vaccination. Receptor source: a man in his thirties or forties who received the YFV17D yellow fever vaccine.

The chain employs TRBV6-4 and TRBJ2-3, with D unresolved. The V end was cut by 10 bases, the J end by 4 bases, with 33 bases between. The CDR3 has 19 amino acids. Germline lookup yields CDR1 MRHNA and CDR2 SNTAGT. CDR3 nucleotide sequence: TGTGCCATCTGTTCCCACTCAGTTCGGTATCAAAGCAGGTCAGATACGCAGTATTTT. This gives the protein CAICSHSVRYQSRSDTQYF.

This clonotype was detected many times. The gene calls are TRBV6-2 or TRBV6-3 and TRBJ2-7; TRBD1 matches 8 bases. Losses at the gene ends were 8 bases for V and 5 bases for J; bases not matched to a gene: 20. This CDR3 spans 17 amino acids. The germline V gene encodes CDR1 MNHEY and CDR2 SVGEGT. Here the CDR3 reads CASGAGQGTQMNHEQYF. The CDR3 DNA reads TGTGCCAGCGGCGCAGGACAGGGAACACAGATGAACCACGAGCAGTACTTC.

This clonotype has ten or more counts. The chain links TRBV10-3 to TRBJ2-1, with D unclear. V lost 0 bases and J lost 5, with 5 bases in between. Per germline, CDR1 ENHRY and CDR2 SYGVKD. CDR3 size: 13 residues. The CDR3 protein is CAISESSNNEQFF. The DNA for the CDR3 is TGTGCCATCAGTGAGTCTAGCAACAATGAGCAGTTCTTC.

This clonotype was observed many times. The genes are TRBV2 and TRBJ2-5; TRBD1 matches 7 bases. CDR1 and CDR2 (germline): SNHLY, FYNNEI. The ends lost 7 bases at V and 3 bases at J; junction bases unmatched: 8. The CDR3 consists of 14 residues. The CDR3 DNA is TGTGCCAGCACTCGACAGGGTGCGGAAGAGACCCAGTACTTC. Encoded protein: CASTRQGAEETQYF.

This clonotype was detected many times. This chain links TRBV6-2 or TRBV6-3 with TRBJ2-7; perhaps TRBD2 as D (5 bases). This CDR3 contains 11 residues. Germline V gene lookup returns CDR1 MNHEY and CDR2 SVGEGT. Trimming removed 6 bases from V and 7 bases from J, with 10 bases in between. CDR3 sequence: CASRKRLEQYF. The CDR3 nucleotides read TGTGCCAGCAGGAAACGACTAGAGCAGTACTTC.

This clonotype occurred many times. Here the CDR3 DNA reads TGTGCCAGCAGTCGGACAGTAGGGATCCAAGAGACCCAGTACTTC. This translates into CASSRTVGIQETQYF. J is TRBJ2-5 and V is TRBV6-1; a possible D gene is TRBD1 (6 bases). Germline V gene sequence: CDR1 MNHNS, CDR2 SASEGT. The CDR3 totals 15 residues. Trimming cost V 5 bases and J 1 base, with 14 bases left between them.

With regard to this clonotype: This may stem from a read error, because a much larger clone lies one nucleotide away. This CDR3 is CASSVPGSGEQYF. The DNA for the CDR3 is TGCGCCAGCAGTGTCCCAGGGTCGGGCGAGCAGTACTTC. The chain recombines TRBV10-2 with TRBJ2-7, with D possibly matching TRBD1 (5 bases). V shed 4 bases and J shed 6 bases, with 13 bases lying between them. Per the germline V gene, CDR1 is WSHSY and CDR2 is SAAADI. The CDR3 is 13 amino acids.

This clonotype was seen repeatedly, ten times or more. CDR3 in amino acids: CSARDRLGETQYF. Here the CDR3 DNA reads TGCAGTGCTAGAGATCGGCTGGGGGAGACCCAGTACTTC. The rearrangement joins TRBV20-1 to TRBJ2-5; no firm D call. The CDR3 is 13 amino acids. V was trimmed by 0 bases and J by 5 bases, leaving 10 bases between them. Germline CDR1 and CDR2: DFQATT and SNEGSKA (reference sequence).

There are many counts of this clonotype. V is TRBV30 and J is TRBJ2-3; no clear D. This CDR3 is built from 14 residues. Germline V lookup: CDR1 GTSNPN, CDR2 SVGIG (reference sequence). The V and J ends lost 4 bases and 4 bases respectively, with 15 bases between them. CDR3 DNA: TGTGCCTGGAAGGTAGTTGGTGGAGCAGATACGCAGTATTTT. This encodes CAWKVVGGADTQYF.

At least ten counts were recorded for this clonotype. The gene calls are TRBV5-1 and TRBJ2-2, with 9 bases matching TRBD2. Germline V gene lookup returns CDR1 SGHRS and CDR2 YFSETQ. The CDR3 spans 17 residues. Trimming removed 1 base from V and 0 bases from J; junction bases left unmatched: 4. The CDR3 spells CASSLFPSGTNTGELFF. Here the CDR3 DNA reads TGCGCCAGCAGCTTGTTCCCTAGCGGGACGAACACCGGGGAGCTGTTTTTT.

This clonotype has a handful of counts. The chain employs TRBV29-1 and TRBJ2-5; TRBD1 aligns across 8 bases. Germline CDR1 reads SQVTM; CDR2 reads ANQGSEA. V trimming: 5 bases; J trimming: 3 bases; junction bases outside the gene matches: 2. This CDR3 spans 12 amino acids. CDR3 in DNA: TGCAGCGTTACGACAGGGGAAGAGACCCAGTACTTC. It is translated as CSVTTGEETQYF.

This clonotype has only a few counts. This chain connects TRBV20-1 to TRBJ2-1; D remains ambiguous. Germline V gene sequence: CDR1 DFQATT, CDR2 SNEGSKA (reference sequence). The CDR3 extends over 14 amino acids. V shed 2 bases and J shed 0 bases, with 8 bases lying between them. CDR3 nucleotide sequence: TGCAGTGCTAGAACCGGTGTCTCCTACAATGAGCAGTTCTTC. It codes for CSARTGVSYNEQFF.

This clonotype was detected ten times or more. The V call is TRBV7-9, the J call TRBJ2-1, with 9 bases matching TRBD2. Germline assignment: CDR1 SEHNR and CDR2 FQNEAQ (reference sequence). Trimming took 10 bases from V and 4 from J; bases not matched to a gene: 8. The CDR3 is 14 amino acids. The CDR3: CATPPSGNYNEQFF. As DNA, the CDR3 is TGTGCCACCCCCCCTAGCGGGAATTACAATGAGCAGTTCTTC.

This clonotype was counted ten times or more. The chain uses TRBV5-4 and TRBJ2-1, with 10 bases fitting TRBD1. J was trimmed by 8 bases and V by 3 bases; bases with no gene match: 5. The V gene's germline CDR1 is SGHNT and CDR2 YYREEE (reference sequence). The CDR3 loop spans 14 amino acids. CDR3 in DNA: TGTGCCAGCAGCTCCCGGGACAGGGGATATGAGCAGTTCTTC. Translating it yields CASSSRDRGYEQFF.

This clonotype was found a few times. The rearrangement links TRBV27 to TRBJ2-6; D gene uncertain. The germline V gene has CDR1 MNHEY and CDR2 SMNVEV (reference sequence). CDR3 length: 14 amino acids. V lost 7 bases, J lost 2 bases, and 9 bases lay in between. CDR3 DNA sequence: TGTGCCAGCACCCTTAGCCCTGGGGCCAACGTCCTGACTTTC. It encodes CASTLSPGANVLTF. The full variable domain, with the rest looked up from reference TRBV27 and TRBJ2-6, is EAQVTQNPRYLITVTGKKLTVTCSQNMNHEYMSWYRQDPGLGLRQIYYSMNVEVTDKGDVPEGYKVSRKEKRNFPLILESPSPNQTSLYFCASTLSPGANVLTFGAGSRLTVL.

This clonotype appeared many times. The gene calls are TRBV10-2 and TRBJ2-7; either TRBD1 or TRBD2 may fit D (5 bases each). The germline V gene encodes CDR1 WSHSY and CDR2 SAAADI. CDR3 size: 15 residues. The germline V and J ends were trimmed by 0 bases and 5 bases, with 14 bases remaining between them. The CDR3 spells CASSESGTVYHEQYF. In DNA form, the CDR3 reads TGCGCCAGCAGTGAGTCGGGGACCGTGTATCACGAGCAGTACTTC.

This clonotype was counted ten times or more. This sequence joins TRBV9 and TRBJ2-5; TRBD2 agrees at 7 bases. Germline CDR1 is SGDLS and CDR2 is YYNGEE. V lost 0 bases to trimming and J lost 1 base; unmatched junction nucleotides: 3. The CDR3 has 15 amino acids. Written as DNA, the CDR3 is TGTGCCAGCAGCGTAGTGGCGGGGGTCCAAGAGACCCAGTACTTC. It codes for CASSVVAGVQETQYF.

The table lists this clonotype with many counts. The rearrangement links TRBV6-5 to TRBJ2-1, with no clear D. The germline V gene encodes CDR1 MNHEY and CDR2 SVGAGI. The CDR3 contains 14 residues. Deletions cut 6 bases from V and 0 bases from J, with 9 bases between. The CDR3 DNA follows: TGTGCCAGCAGAAGAACGGGCTCCTACAATGAGCAGTTCTTC. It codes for CASRRTGSYNEQFF.

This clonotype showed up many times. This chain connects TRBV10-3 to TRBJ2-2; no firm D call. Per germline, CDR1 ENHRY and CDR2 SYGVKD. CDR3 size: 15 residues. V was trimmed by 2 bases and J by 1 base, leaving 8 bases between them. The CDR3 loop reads CAISEPLRNTGELFF. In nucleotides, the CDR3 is TGTGCCATCAGTGAGCCCTTGCGGAACACCGGGGAGCTGTTTTTT.

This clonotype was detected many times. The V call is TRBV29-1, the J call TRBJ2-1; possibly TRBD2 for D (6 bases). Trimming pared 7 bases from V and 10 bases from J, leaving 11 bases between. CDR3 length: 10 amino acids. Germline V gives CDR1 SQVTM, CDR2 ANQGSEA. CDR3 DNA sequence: TGCAGCGCGTTGGAGGGCGAGCAGTTCTTC. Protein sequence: CSALEGEQFF.

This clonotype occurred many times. For the CDR3, the DNA is TGTGCCACCAGTGGAATTAGCGGGAGGGCCAGCTACAATGAGCAGTTCTTC. It encodes CATSGISGRASYNEQFF. The genes are TRBV24-1 and TRBJ2-1; 11 nucleotides line up with TRBD2. The CDR3 is 17 residues long. Germline CDR1 KGHDR, CDR2 SFDVKD. J was trimmed by 3 bases and V by 5 bases; bases with no gene match: 8.

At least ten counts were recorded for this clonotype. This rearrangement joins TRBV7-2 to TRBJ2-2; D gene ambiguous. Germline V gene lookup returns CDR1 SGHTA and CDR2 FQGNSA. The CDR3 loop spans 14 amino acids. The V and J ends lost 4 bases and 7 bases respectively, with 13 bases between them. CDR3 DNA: TGTGCCAGCAGCTCCCGTCACCCGAGCGGGGAGCTGTTTTTT. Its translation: CASSSRHPSGELFF.

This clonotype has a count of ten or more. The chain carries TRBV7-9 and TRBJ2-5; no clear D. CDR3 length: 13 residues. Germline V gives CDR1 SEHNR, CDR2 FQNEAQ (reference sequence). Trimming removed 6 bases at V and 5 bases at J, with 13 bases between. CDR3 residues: CASSSTEGETQYF. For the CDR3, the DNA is TGTGCCAGCAGTTCAACCGAAGGGGAGACCCAGTACTTC.

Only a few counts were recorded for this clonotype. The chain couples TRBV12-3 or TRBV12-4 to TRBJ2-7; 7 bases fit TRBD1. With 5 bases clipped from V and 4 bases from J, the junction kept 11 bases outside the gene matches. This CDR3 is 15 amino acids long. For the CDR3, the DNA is TGTGCCAGCAGTCCTCCCACAGGGGTTAAGTACGAGCAGTACTTC. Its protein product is CASSPPTGVKYEQYF.